This T cell receptor (beta chain) was profiled in a study of T cells expressing NK-cell markers. The CDR3 has 13 residues. CDR1 is SGHDT, CDR2 YYEEEE, per germline. What made the TCR beta cDNA was 5'RACE template switching with UMIs. TCRdb reworked the 5' RACE reads into one entry per CDR3 protein, no DNA. This table lists 130,000 to 150,000 distinct CDR3 sequences. Sample: blood T cells: a sorted CD56 or NKG2C T cell subset, CD4+ or CD8+ T cells, or bulk PBMC T cells (not recorded which). V is TRBV5-6 and J is TRBJ2-3; TCRdb outputs TRBD2, but without DNA this stays unchecked. The sequence was collected from a man aged 18 to 30 in good health. Here the CDR3 reads CASSIRLTDTQYF.